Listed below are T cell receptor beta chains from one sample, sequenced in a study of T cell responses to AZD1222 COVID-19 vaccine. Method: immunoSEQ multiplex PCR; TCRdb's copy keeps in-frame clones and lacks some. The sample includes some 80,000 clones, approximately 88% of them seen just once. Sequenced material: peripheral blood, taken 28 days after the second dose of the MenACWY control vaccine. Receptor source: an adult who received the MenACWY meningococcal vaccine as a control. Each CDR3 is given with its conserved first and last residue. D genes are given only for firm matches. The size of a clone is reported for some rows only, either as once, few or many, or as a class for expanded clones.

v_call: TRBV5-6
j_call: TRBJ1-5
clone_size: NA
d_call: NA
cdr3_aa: CASSLKGISNQPQHF
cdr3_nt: TGTGCCAGCAGCTTGAAGGGGATATCAAATCAGCCCCAGCATTTT

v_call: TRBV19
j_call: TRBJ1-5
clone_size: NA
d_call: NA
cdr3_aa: CASSIGPQGPQHF
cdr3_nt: TGTGCCAGTAGTATAGGCCCGCAAGGGCCCCAGCATTTT

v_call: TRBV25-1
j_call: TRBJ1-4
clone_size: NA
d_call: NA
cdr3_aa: CAVDGAGEGKLFF
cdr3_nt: TGTGCCGTCGACGGGGCAGGTGAAGGAAAACTGTTTTTT

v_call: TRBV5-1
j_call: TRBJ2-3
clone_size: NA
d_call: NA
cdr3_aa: CASSLAGGPSTDTQYF
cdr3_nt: TGCGCCAGCAGCTTGGCCGGCGGCCCGAGCACAGATACGCAGTATTTT

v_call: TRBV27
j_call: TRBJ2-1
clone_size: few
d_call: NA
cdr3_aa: CASSRSRNEQFF
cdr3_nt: TGTGCCAGCAGTCGTTCTAGAAATGAGCAGTTCTTC

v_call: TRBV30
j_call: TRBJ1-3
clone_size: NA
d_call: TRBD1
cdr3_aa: CAWSLNRGYTIYF
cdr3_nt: TGTGCCTGGAGTTTAAACAGGGGATACACCATATATTTT

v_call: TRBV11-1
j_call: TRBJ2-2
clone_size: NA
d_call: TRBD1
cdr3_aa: CASSPQGAGTGELFF
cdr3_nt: TGTGCCAGCAGCCCACAGGGGGCAGGGACCGGGGAGCTGTTTTTT

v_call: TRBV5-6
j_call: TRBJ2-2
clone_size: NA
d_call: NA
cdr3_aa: CASSLTNTGELFF
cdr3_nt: TGTGCCAGCAGCTTGACGAACACCGGGGAGCTGTTTTTT

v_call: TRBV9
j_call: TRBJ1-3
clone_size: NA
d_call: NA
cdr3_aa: CASSVGVGGNTIYF
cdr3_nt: TGTGCCAGCAGCGTAGGAGTGGGTGGAAACACCATATATTTT

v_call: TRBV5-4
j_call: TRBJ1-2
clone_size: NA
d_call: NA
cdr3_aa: CASSMQGNYGYTF
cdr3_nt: TGTGCCAGCAGCATGCAGGGGAACTATGGCTACACCTTC

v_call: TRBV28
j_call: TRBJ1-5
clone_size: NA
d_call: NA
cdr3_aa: CASSLFGSGGTFNQPQHF
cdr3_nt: TGTGCCAGCAGTTTATTCGGGTCAGGCGGGACTTTCAATCAGCCCCAGCATTTT

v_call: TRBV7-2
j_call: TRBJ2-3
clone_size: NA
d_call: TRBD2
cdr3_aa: CASSLAGSGGPDTQYF
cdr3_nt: TGTGCCAGCAGCTTAGCGGGTAGCGGGGGCCCAGATACGCAGTATTTT

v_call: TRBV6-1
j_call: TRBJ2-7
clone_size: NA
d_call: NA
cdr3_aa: CASSELNSGGRIYEQYF
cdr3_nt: TGTGCCAGCAGTGAACTTAATAGTGGGGGACGCATATACGAGCAGTACTTC

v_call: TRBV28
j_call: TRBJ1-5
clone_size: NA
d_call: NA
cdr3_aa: CASRPQGMGQPQHF
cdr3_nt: TGTGCCAGCAGACCACAGGGTATGGGTCAGCCCCAGCATTTT

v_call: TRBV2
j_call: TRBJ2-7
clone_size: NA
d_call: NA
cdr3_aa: CASSDQGYEQYF
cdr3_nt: TGTGCCAGCAGTGATCAGGGTTACGAGCAGTACTTC

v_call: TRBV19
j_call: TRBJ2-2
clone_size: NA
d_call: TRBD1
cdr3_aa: CATKGRTGEPTGELFF
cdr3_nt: TGTGCCACCAAAGGCCGGACAGGGGAACCCACCGGGGAGCTGTTTTTT

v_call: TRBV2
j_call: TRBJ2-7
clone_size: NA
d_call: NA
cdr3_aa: CASSRDHQGEQYF
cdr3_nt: TGTGCCAGCAGCCGGGATCATCAGGGGGAGCAGTACTTC

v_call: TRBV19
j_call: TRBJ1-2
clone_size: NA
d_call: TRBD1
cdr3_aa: CASSIERTGRYGYTF
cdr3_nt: TGTGCCAGTAGTATAGAGAGGACAGGGCGCTATGGCTACACCTTC

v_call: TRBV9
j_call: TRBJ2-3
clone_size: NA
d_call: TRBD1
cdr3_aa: CASGTGGVDTQYF
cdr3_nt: TGTGCCAGCGGGACAGGGGGAGTAGATACGCAGTATTTT

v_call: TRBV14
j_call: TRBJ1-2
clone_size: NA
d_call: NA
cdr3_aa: CASSQVTGNLFGYTF
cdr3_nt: TGTGCCAGCAGCCAAGTCACGGGGAATTTATTTGGCTACACCTTC

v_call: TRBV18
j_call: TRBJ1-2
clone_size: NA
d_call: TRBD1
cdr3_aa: CASSPDRADYGYTF
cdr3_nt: TGTGCCAGTTCACCCGACAGGGCTGACTATGGCTACACCTTC

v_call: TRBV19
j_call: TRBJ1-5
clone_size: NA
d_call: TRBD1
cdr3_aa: CASSVTGAGQPQHF
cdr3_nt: TGTGCCAGTAGTGTGACAGGGGCAGGACAGCCCCAGCATTTT

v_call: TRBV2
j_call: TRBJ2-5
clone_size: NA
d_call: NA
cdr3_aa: CASRQETPPETQYF
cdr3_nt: TGTGCCAGCAGGCAGGAGACACCTCCAGAGACCCAGTACTTC

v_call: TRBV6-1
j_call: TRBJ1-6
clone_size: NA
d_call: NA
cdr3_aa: CASSESTPDGAGSPLHF
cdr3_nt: TGTGCCAGCAGTGAAAGTACTCCCGATGGGGCTGGATCACCCCTCCACTTT

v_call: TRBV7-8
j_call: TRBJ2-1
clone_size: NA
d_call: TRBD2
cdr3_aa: CASSSEINGGEHEQFF
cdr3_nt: TGTGCCAGCAGCTCCGAAATTAACGGGGGGGAACATGAGCAGTTCTTC

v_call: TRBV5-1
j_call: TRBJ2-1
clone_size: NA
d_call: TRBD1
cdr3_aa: CASSFAGTGRNEQFF
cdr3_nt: TGCGCCAGCAGCTTTGCCGGGACAGGGAGGAATGAGCAGTTCTTC

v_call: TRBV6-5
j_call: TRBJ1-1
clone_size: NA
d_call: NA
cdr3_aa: CASSIPDRPNTEAFF
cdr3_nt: TGTGCCAGCAGTATACCCGACAGACCGAACACTGAAGCTTTCTTT

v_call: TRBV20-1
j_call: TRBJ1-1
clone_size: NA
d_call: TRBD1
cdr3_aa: CSARGLTEAFF
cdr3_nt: TGCAGTGCCAGGGGGCTTACTGAAGCTTTCTTT

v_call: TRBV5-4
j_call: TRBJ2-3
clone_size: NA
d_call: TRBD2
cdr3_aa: CASSPSGLAGTDTQYF
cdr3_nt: TGTGCCAGCAGCCCGTCGGGACTAGCGGGCACAGATACGCAGTATTTT

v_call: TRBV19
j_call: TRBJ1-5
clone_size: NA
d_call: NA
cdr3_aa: CASSIFRDGNQPQHF
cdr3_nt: TGTGCCAGTAGTATCTTTAGGGACGGCAATCAGCCCCAGCATTTT

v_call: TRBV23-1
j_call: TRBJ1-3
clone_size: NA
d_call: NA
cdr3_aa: CATPGAGNTIYF
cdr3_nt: TGCGCCACCCCGGGGGCTGGAAACACCATATATTTT

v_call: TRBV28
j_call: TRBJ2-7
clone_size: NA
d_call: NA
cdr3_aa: CASSSQGRIYEQYF
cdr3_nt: TGTGCCAGCAGTTCCCAGGGACGAATCTACGAGCAGTACTTC

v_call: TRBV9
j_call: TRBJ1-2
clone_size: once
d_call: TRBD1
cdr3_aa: CASSVGTGGRLGYTF
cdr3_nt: TGTGCCAGCAGCGTAGGGACAGGGGGGCGTCTAGGCTACACCTTC

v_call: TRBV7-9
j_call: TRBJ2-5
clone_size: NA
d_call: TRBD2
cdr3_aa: CASSLTGGTQETQYF
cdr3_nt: TGTGCCAGCAGCTTAACGGGGGGGACCCAAGAGACCCAGTACTTC

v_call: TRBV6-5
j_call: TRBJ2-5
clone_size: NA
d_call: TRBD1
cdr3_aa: CASSYPGTGGNSAQYF
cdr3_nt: TGTGCCAGCAGTTACCCCGGGACAGGGGGGAATTCGGCCCAGTACTTC

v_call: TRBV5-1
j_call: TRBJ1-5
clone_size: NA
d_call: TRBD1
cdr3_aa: CASSSSGTGEEPQHF
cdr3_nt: TGCGCCAGCAGCTCTAGCGGGACAGGGGAAGAACCCCAGCATTTT

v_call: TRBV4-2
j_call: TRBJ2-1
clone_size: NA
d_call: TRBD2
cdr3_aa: CASSQEGLAGANYNEQFF
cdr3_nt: TGTGCCAGCAGCCAAGAGGGACTAGCGGGGGCGAACTACAATGAGCAGTTCTTC

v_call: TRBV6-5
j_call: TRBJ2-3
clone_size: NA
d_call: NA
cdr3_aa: CASSYSASTDTQYF
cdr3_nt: TGTGCCAGCAGTTACTCGGCCAGCACAGATACGCAGTATTTT

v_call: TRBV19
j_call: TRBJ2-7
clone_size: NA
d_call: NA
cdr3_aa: CASSIGGGGTYEQYF
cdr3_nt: TGTGCCAGTAGTATTGGGGGAGGGGGAACCTACGAGCAGTACTTC

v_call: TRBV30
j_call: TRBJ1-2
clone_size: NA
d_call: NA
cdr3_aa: CAWSRGYYGYTF
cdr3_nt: TGTGCCTGGAGTCGAGGGTACTATGGCTACACCTTC

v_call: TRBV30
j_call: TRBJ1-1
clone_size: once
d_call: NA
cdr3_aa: CAWSTSYKNTEAFF
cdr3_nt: TGTGCCTGGAGTACATCCTACAAGAACACTGAAGCTTTCTTT

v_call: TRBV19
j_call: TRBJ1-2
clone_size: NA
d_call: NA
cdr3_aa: CASSTGAGYTF
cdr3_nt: TGTGCCAGTAGCACGGGGGCAGGCTACACCTTC

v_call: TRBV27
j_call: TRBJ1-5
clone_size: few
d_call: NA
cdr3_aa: CATRGRGTTNQPQHF
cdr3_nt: TGTGCCACCCGGGGGAGGGGGACTACCAATCAGCCCCAGCATTTT

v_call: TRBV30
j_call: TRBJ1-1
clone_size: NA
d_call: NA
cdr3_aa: CAWSAVGGWDPGEAFF
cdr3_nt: TGTGCCTGGAGTGCTGTAGGTGGATGGGATCCGGGGGAAGCTTTCTTT

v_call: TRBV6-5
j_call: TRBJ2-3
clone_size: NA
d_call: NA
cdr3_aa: CASSYGGSTDTQYF
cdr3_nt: TGTGCCAGCAGTTACGGGGGGAGCACAGATACGCAGTATTTT

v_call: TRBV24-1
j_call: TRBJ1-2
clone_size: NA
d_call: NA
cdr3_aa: CATSDSGLGGYGYTF
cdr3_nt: TGTGCCACCAGTGATTCTGGTTTGGGGGGCTATGGCTACACCTTC

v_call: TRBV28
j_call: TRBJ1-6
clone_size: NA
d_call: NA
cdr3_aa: CASRAEGGHSPLHF
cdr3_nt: TGTGCCAGCAGGGCTGAGGGTGGGCATTCACCCCTCCACTTT

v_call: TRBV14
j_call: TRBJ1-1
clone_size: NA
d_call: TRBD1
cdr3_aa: CASSLTGGTEAFF
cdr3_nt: TGTGCCAGCAGCCTAACAGGGGGCACTGAAGCTTTCTTT

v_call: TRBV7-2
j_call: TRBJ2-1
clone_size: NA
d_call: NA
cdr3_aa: CASSLTSWEGEQFF
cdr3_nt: TGTGCCAGCAGCTTAACGTCCTGGGAAGGGGAGCAGTTCTTC